The 8 T cell receptor beta chains below all came from one sample that was sequenced in a study of blood T cell repertoires in COVID-19. Only in-frame clones appear in the TCRdb table, and some are missing; sequencing was by immunoSEQ multiplex PCR. The sample shows about 180,000 clones, roughly nine tenths of them seen only once. Sequenced input: peripheral blood. The receptors here all came from a man aged 18 to 30 who had recovered from COVID-19.

The chain couples TRBV7-2 to TRBJ2-7, with D possibly TRBD2 on 6 matching bases. The V end lost 1 base, the J end lost 4 bases, and 17 bases lay between the germline ends. This CDR3 has 16 residues. Per germline, CDR1 SGHTA and CDR2 FQGNSA. CDR3 loop: CASSLVPSGRDYEQYF. CDR3 DNA: TGTGCCAGCAGCTTAGTTCCATCGGGGCGGGATTACGAGCAGTACTTC.

The chain carries TRBV7-8 and TRBJ2-1; perhaps TRBD2 as D (5 bases). The CDR3 covers 15 residues. Trimming removed 5 bases from V and 5 bases from J, with 16 bases in between. The germline V gene encodes CDR1 SGHVS and CDR2 FQNEAQ. Here the CDR3 DNA reads TGTGCCAGCAGCGATCACCGGCGAGGGAACAATGAGCAGTTCTTC. Its translation is CASSDHRRGNNEQFF.

This sequence joins TRBV19 and TRBJ1-2; 7 bases match TRBD1. Trimming removed 4 bases from V and 4 bases from J; junction bases left unmatched: 9. The CDR3 has 15 residues. Germline assignment: CDR1 LNHDA and CDR2 SQIVND (reference sequence). CDR3 residues: CASSTRTGLGYGYTF. The CDR3 DNA is TGTGCCAGTAGTACTCGGACAGGTTTAGGCTATGGCTACACCTTC.

The V call is TRBV28, the J call TRBJ1-2; 10 nucleotides align to TRBD1. CDR3 length: 12 residues. The V gene end was trimmed by 8 bases and the J gene end by 8 bases; junction bases not matched to a gene: 5. Germline loops: CDR1 MDHEN, CDR2 SYDVKM. DNA of the CDR3: TGTGCCAGCCAGACAGGGGGCTGGGGCTACACCTTC. As protein: CASQTGGWGYTF.

The V gene is TRBV9, the J gene TRBJ2-3, with a weak D call TRBD2 (6 bases). The CDR3 sequence is 16 residues long. Trimming took off 2 bases at V and 0 bases at J, with 13 bases between the two ends. Per germline, CDR1 SGDLS and CDR2 YYNGEE. The CDR3 bases are TGTGCCAGCAGCGTCCTAGCGACTACTAGCACAGATACGCAGTATTTT. Amino acid sequence: CASSVLATTSTDTQYF.

V usage is TRBV10-3 and J usage is TRBJ2-3, with D tentatively TRBD2 (5 bases). The CDR3 runs to 13 residues. V lost 0 bases to trimming and J lost 8 bases, with 9 bases between them. In germline, CDR1 is ENHRY, CDR2 SYGVKD. This CDR3 reads CAISESDWSTQYF. In nucleotides, the CDR3 is TGTGCCATCAGTGAGTCGGACTGGAGTACGCAGTATTTT.

V and J are TRBV9 and TRBJ1-1; possibly TRBD1 for D (5 bases). V lost 3 bases and J lost 7, with 7 bases in between. The CDR3 runs 11 residues. Germline V gene sequence: CDR1 SGDLS, CDR2 YYNGEE. CDR3 protein: CASSADSEAFF. The CDR3 DNA reads TGTGCCAGCAGCGCCGACAGTGAAGCTTTCTTT.

The V gene is TRBV4-2, the J gene TRBJ1-1, with D maybe TRBD1 (5 bases). This CDR3 has 16 residues. V was trimmed by 1 base and J by 0 bases, leaving 12 bases between them. Germline V CDR1 and CDR2: LGHNA, YNFKEQ. The chain's CDR3 is CASSQAEGPMNTEAFF. CDR3 in DNA: TGTGCCAGCAGCCAAGCGGAGGGGCCTATGAACACTGAAGCTTTCTTT.